One T cell receptor beta chain is described in this entry. The antigen remains undetermined. This may come from a read error, since a much larger clone is one base off. The sample belongs to a study of T cells after yellow fever vaccination. Study-wide findings and caveats: Subsequent to the booster, the majority of primary-vaccination clones reappeared (roughly 95% CD4, approximately 90% CD8).

This CDR3 is 16 amino acids long. Per germline, CDR1 SGHTA and CDR2 FQGNSA. TCRdb independently ran MiXCR on the 5' RACE reads; one entry per CDR3 protein. This repertoire shows some 250,000 distinct CDR3 sequences, over 3% found once; its top ten account for about 20%. This specimen was PBMCs, taken 15 days after the yellow fever booster vaccination. The chain uses TRBV7-2 and TRBJ1-6, with 8 bases aligning to TRBD1. The receptor comes from a man between 18 and 29 years old who received the YFV17D yellow fever vaccine. The CDR3 DNA sequence: TGTGCCTGCAGCTTAGCGGCAGGGGGCAATAATTCACCCCTCCACTTT. Its protein product is CACSLAAGGNNSPLHF.